This is a list of T cell receptor beta chains from one sample in a study of blood T cell repertoires in COVID-19. Measured with immunoSEQ multiplex PCR; TCRdb has only the in-frame clones, and not every one. Of some 190,000 clones detected, around 80% appear once; the ten largest clones hold roughly 4.3%. Sample: PBMCs or T cells enriched from blood (not recorded which). These TCRs come from a man aged 25-40 years with acute COVID-19. Both conserved end residues are part of each CDR3. A D gene is named only where the DNA matches it firmly. Rows may omit the clone size; those that give it use once, few, many or a size class.

d_call,v_call,j_call,clone_size,cdr3_aa,cdr3_nt
.,TRBV11-1,TRBJ1-2,.,CASSPGVPISYTF,TGTGCCAGCAGCCCGGGGGTGCCTATTAGCTACACCTTC
TRBD1,TRBV7-9,TRBJ2-5,.,CASSFGDREETQYF,TGTGCCAGCAGCTTTGGGGACAGGGAAGAGACCCAGTACTTC
TRBD1,TRBV18,TRBJ1-6,few,CATHGQENSPLHF,TGTGCCACCCACGGACAGGAGAATTCACCCCTCCACTTT
.,TRBV29-1,TRBJ1-6,.,CSITSAAGSPLHF,TGCAGCATTACCTCGGCAGCCGGGTCACCCCTCCACTTT
.,TRBV18,TRBJ2-1,.,CASSPSTGLGNEQFF,TGTGCCAGCTCACCATCTACAGGCTTAGGTAATGAGCAGTTCTTC
.,TRBV11-2,TRBJ2-1,.,CASSLGGGANEQFF,TGTGCCAGCAGCTTGGGTGGGGGGGCCAATGAGCAGTTCTTC
.,TRBV28,TRBJ1-1,once,CASSLYGGNTEAFF,TGTGCCAGCAGTTTATACGGGGGGAACACTGAAGCTTTCTTT
.,TRBV25-1,TRBJ2-2,.,CASSESARGELFF,TGTGCCAGCAGTGAGTCTGCCAGGGGGGAGCTGTTTTTT
.,TRBV30,TRBJ1-2,.,CAWGFEGRGYTF,TGTGCCTGGGGCTTTGAAGGGAGAGGCTACACCTTC
.,TRBV7-3,TRBJ2-2,.,CASSLRGIPGELFF,TGTGCCAGCAGCTTACGGGGGATCCCCGGGGAGCTGTTTTTT
TRBD2,TRBV18,TRBJ2-5,.,CASSPTLAAYQETQYF,TGTGCCAGCTCACCAACACTAGCGGCGTACCAAGAGACCCAGTACTTC
.,TRBV18,TRBJ2-5,.,CASSPSRGEETQYF,TGTGCCAGCTCACCGTCTCGCGGGGAGGAGACCCAGTACTTC
TRBD2,TRBV6-1,TRBJ2-3,.,CASSENSGGATDTQYF,TGTGCCAGCAGTGAAAATAGCGGGGGGGCGACAGATACGCAGTATTTT
.,TRBV19,TRBJ2-5,.,CASSPGGKYQETQYF,TGTGCCAGTAGTCCTGGCGGGAAGTACCAAGAGACCCAGTACTTC
TRBD1,TRBV20-1,TRBJ1-3,.,CSAATGDTIYF,TGCAGTGCTGCAACAGGGGACACCATATATTTT
.,TRBV9,TRBJ2-5,.,CASSVTGQQETQYF,TGTGCCAGCAGCGTAACCGGACAGCAAGAGACCCAGTACTTC
TRBD2,TRBV5-1,TRBJ2-3,.,CASSLQRGLTDTQYF,TGCGCCAGCAGCCTCCAGCGGGGTTTAACAGATACGCAGTATTTT
.,TRBV21-1,TRBJ2-1,.,CASSPTSGGTYNEQFF,TGTGCCAGCAGTCCGACTAGCGGGGGCACCTACAATGAGCAGTTCTTC
TRBD1,TRBV6-5,TRBJ1-6,.,CASSKDTGVGSPLHF,TGTGCCAGCAGTAAGGACACAGGGGTGGGTTCACCCCTCCACTTT
.,TRBV7-9,TRBJ1-1,.,CASSSQGSTEAFF,TGTGCCAGCAGCTCACAGGGTTCGACTGAAGCTTTCTTT
.,TRBV29-1,TRBJ1-3,once,CSVKQGAGNTIYF,TGCAGCGTCAAACAGGGTGCTGGAAACACCATATATTTT
TRBD1,TRBV5-1,TRBJ2-1,.,CASSFMDRLYNEQFF,TGCGCCAGCAGCTTCATGGACAGGCTCTACAATGAGCAGTTCTTC
.,TRBV2,TRBJ2-2,.,CASSARAPGGELFF,TGTGCCAGCAGTGCGAGGGCGCCGGGCGGGGAGCTGTTTTTT
.,TRBV5-4,TRBJ2-7,few,CASSFQGMGEQYF,TGTGCCAGCAGCTTCCAGGGGATGGGCGAGCAGTACTTC
TRBD1,TRBV6-6,TRBJ1-2,.,CASSSGTGNGYTF,TGTGCCAGCAGCAGTGGGACAGGGAATGGCTACACCTTC
.,TRBV2,TRBJ1-3,once,CASSEGTLAGNTIYF,TGTGCCAGCAGTGAAGGGACTTTGGCTGGAAACACCATATATTTT
.,TRBV2,TRBJ1-6,.,CASSSGADHSPLHF,TGTGCCAGCAGCTCAGGGGCCGACCATTCACCCCTCCACTTT
TRBD1,TRBV5-5,TRBJ1-1,.,CASSWGTGNTEAFF,TGTGCCAGCAGCTGGGGGACAGGGAACACTGAAGCTTTCTTT
.,TRBV4-1,TRBJ1-6,.,CASSQEESPSPLHF,TGCGCCAGCAGCCAAGAAGAGTCCCCTTCACCCCTCCACTTT
TRBD1,TRBV2,TRBJ1-1,.,CASQTQGKTEAFF,TGTGCCAGCCAAACACAGGGGAAGACTGAAGCTTTCTTT
.,TRBV25-1,TRBJ1-2,.,CASSVGGGGYTF,TGTGCCAGCAGTGTGGGGGGTGGAGGCTACACCTTC
.,TRBV12-1,TRBJ2-1,.,CASSSGTSGTTYNEQFF,TGTGCCAGCAGCTCGGGGACTAGCGGGACTACCTACAATGAGCAGTTCTTC
.,TRBV7-9,TRBJ2-1,.,CASSLAGAYRQFF,TGTGCCAGCAGCTTAGCAGGAGCGTATAGGCAGTTCTTC
TRBD1,TRBV6-6,TRBJ2-2,.,CASSFGTAWTGELFF,TGTGCCAGCAGTTTTGGGACAGCTTGGACCGGGGAGCTGTTTTTT
TRBD2,TRBV28,TRBJ2-1,.,CASSTASGDHNEQFF,TGTGCCAGCAGCACGGCTAGCGGCGATCACAATGAGCAGTTCTTC
TRBD1,TRBV27,TRBJ1-5,.,CASSPTGVNQPQHF,TGTGCCAGCAGTCCGACAGGGGTCAATCAGCCCCAGCATTTT
TRBD1,TRBV6-5,TRBJ2-5,few,CASNIRTGAQETQYF,TGTGCCAGCAACATAAGGACAGGGGCCCAAGAGACCCAGTACTTC
TRBD1,TRBV6-6,TRBJ1-2,.,CASSSPGQGDGYTF,TGTGCCAGCAGTTCTCCGGGACAGGGGGATGGCTACACCTTC
TRBD1,TRBV5-4,TRBJ2-6,.,CASSVFGQVNSGANVLTF,TGTGCCAGCAGCGTATTCGGACAGGTTAATTCTGGGGCCAACGTCCTGACTTTC
TRBD1,TRBV28,TRBJ2-7,.,CASSFGQGDGEQYF,TGTGCCAGCAGTTTTGGGCAGGGGGACGGCGAGCAGTACTTC
.,TRBV2,TRBJ1-5,once,CASCREGNQPQHF,TGTGCCAGCTGCCGGGAAGGCAATCAGCCCCAGCATTTT
.,TRBV7-9,TRBJ2-7,.,CASSLSGSHEQYF,TGTGCCAGCAGCTTATCAGGGTCACACGAGCAGTACTTC
.,TRBV21-1,TRBJ2-7,once,CASRPATGGATTTSEQYF,TGTGCCAGCAGGCCAGCGACAGGGGGCGCTACTACTACGTCCGAGCAGTACTTC
.,TRBV4-1,TRBJ2-7,.,CASSQDRDTKYF,TGCGCCAGCAGCCAAGACCGGGACACAAAGTACTTC
TRBD1,TRBV7-2,TRBJ1-2,.,CASSLTTGDYGYTF,TGTGCCAGCAGCCTTACGACAGGGGACTATGGCTACACCTTC
.,TRBV19,TRBJ1-1,.,CASSIDGPHQAFF,TGTGCCAGTAGTATAGATGGGCCCCACCAAGCTTTCTTT